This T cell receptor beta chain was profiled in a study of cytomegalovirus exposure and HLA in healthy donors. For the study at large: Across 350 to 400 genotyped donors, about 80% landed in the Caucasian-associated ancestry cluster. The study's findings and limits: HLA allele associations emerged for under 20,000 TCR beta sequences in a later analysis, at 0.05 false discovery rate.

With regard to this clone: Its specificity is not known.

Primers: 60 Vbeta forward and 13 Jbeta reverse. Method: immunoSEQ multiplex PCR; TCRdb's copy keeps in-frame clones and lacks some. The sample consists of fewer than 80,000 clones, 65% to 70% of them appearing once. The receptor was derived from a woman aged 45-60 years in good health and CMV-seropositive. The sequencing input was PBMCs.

The CDR3 DNA follows: TGTGCCAGTAAGGACCGGGACAGGGGGAAAGAGACCCAGTACTTC. It encodes CASKDRDRGKETQYF. This chain connects TRBV19 to TRBJ2-5, with TRBD1 matching over 11 bases. Trimming removed 7 bases from V and 3 bases from J; junction bases left unmatched: 7. Germline CDR1 LNHDA, CDR2 SQIVND (reference sequence). The CDR3 totals 15 residues.